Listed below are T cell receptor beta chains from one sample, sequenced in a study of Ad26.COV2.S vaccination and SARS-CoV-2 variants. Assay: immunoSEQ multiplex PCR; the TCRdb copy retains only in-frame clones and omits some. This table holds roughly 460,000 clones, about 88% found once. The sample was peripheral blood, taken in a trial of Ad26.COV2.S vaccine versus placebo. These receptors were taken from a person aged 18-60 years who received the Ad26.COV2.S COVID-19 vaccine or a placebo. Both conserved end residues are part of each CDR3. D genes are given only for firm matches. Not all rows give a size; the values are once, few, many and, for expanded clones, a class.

CDR3nt: TGTGCCAGCAGCCCCCGTTGGTCAGGGAGCACAGATACGCAGTATTTT
CDR3aa: CASSPRWSGSTDTQYF
v_gene: TRBV13
abundance: -
d_gene: -
j_gene: TRBJ2-3

CDR3nt: TGTGCCAGCCACGGGCCAGGGTTGAACACTGAAGCTTTCTTT
CDR3aa: CASHGPGLNTEAFF
v_gene: TRBV28
abundance: -
d_gene: -
j_gene: TRBJ1-1

CDR3nt: TGTGCCAGCAGCCCTTTCGACAGGGGGTCCTACGAGCAGTACTTC
CDR3aa: CASSPFDRGSYEQYF
v_gene: TRBV5-8
abundance: once
d_gene: TRBD1
j_gene: TRBJ2-7

CDR3nt: TGTGCCAGCAGCCTAACCGTTCCTTTGCGGCAGTACTTC
CDR3aa: CASSLTVPLRQYF
v_gene: TRBV3-1/TRBV3-2
abundance: -
d_gene: -
j_gene: TRBJ2-7

CDR3nt: TGTGCCAGTAACAGGGTCGTGCACGAGCAGTACTTC
CDR3aa: CASNRVVHEQYF
v_gene: TRBV2
abundance: -
d_gene: -
j_gene: TRBJ2-7

CDR3nt: TGTGCCAGCCGGGACAGGCGAACTGAAGCTTTCTTT
CDR3aa: CASRDRRTEAFF
v_gene: TRBV28
abundance: -
d_gene: TRBD1
j_gene: TRBJ1-1

CDR3nt: TGTGCCACCAGTGATTTGAATCACGGGAGGGAGGCTGGAAACACCATATATTTT
CDR3aa: CATSDLNHGREAGNTIYF
v_gene: TRBV24-1
abundance: -
d_gene: -
j_gene: TRBJ1-3

CDR3nt: TGTGCCAGCAGTAGACTAGCGGGAGGACTCTACGAGCAGTACTTC
CDR3aa: CASSRLAGGLYEQYF
v_gene: TRBV2
abundance: -
d_gene: TRBD2
j_gene: TRBJ2-7

CDR3nt: TGTGCCAGCACCTCCCATGGCGGGACAGGGTCCTACGAGCAGTACTTC
CDR3aa: CASTSHGGTGSYEQYF
v_gene: TRBV28
abundance: once
d_gene: TRBD1
j_gene: TRBJ2-7

CDR3nt: TGTGCCACCAGCAAGCGGGACTACACAGATACGCAGTATTTT
CDR3aa: CATSKRDYTDTQYF
v_gene: TRBV24-1
abundance: -
d_gene: TRBD2
j_gene: TRBJ2-3

CDR3nt: TGTGCCAGCGGGGACCGCAGATCAGATACGCAGTATTTT
CDR3aa: CASGDRRSDTQYF
v_gene: TRBV5-5
abundance: -
d_gene: -
j_gene: TRBJ2-3

CDR3nt: TGTGCCAGCAGTTCACCGACAGGGAAAAATTCACCCCTCCACTTT
CDR3aa: CASSSPTGKNSPLHF
v_gene: TRBV27
abundance: -
d_gene: TRBD1
j_gene: TRBJ1-6

CDR3nt: TGTGCCACCAGTGATAGCAGGGGAAGCTCCTACAATGAGCAGTTCTTC
CDR3aa: CATSDSRGSSYNEQFF
v_gene: TRBV24-1
abundance: -
d_gene: -
j_gene: TRBJ2-1

CDR3nt: TGTGCCAGCAGCCACTCCGTGTCGACAGGAGTAGGCCCCACAGATACGCAGTATTTT
CDR3aa: CASSHSVSTGVGPTDTQYF
v_gene: TRBV7-2
abundance: -
d_gene: -
j_gene: TRBJ2-3

CDR3nt: TGTGCCAGCAGAGTTCTAGCGGGAAACACCGGGGAGCTGTTTTTT
CDR3aa: CASRVLAGNTGELFF
v_gene: TRBV4-2
abundance: -
d_gene: TRBD2
j_gene: TRBJ2-2

CDR3nt: TGTGCCAGCAGTGACTGGAGCACCGCCCATGAAAAACTGTTTTTT
CDR3aa: CASSDWSTAHEKLFF
v_gene: TRBV2
abundance: -
d_gene: -
j_gene: TRBJ1-4

CDR3nt: TGTGCCAGCAGCTTTCTACAGGGTGGCGAAAAACTGTTTTTT
CDR3aa: CASSFLQGGEKLFF
v_gene: TRBV5-6
abundance: -
d_gene: -
j_gene: TRBJ1-4

CDR3nt: TGTGCCAGCTCACCGACTGCGAATGAGCAGTTCTTC
CDR3aa: CASSPTANEQFF
v_gene: TRBV18
abundance: -
d_gene: -
j_gene: TRBJ2-1

CDR3nt: TGTGCCAGCAGCTTAGAAAATCGGGGGAGAAGTGAAAAACTGTTTTTT
CDR3aa: CASSLENRGRSEKLFF
v_gene: TRBV11-2
abundance: -
d_gene: -
j_gene: TRBJ1-4

CDR3nt: TGTGCCAGCAGTTCCCCCACCGGGGAGCTGTTTTTT
CDR3aa: CASSSPTGELFF
v_gene: TRBV6-5
abundance: -
d_gene: -
j_gene: TRBJ2-2